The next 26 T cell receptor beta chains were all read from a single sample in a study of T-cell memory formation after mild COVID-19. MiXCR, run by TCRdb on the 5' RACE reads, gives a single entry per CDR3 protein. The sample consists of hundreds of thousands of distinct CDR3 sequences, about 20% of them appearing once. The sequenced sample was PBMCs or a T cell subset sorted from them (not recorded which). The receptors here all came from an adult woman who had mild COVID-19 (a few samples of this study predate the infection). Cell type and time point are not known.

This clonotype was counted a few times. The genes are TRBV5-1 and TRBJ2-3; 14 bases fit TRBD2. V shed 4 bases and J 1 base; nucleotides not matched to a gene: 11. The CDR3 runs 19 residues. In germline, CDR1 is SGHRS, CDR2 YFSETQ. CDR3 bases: TGCGCCAGCAGCCCCACGGGACTAGCGGGGGCCCGCGGCACAGATACGCAGTATTTT. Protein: CASSPTGLAGARGTDTQYF. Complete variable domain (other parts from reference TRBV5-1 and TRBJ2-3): KAGVTQTPRYLIKTRGQQVTLSCSPISGHRSVSWYQQTPGQGLQFLFEYFSETQRNKGNFPGRFSGRQFSNSRSEMNVSTLELGDSALYLCASSPTGLAGARGTDTQYFGPGTRLTVL.

CDR3 nucleotide sequence: TGTGCCAGCACGGGGATGAACACTGAAGCTTTCTTT. This codes for CASTGMNTEAFF. The chain carries TRBV6-5 and TRBJ1-1; D unresolved. The CDR3 sequence is 12 residues long. The V gene's germline CDR1 is MNHEY and CDR2 SVGAGI. Trimming removed 7 bases from V and 0 bases from J, with 6 bases in between.

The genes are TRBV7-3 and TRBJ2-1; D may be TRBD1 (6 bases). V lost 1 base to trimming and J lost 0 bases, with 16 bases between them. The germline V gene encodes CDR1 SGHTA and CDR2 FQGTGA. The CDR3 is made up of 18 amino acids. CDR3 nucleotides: TGTGCCAGCAGCTTAAACAGGGATCCCCGAAGCTCCTACAATGAGCAGTTCTTC. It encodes CASSLNRDPRSSYNEQFF.

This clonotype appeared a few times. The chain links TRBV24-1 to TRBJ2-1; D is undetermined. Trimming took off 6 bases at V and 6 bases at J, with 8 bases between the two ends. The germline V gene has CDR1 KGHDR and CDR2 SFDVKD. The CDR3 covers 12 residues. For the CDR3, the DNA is TGTGCCACCAGTTTGCTGGGCAATGAGCAGTTCTTC. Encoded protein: CATSLLGNEQFF.

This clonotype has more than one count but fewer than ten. The CDR3 sequence: CASSFTGLGATNEQFF. The CDR3 DNA reads as TGCGCCAGCAGCTTCACCGGACTGGGGGCCACCAATGAGCAGTTCTTC. V usage is TRBV5-1 and J usage is TRBJ2-1, with a weak D call TRBD1 (6 bases). Between the trimmed V and J ends, which lost 2 bases and 6 bases, there was a span of 18 bases. The CDR3 length is 16 residues. CDR1 and CDR2 (germline): SGHRS, YFSETQ. Together with reference TRBV5-1 and TRBJ2-1, the CDR3 gives the full variable domain: KAGVTQTPRYLIKTRGQQVTLSCSPISGHRSVSWYQQTPGQGLQFLFEYFSETQRNKGNFPGRFSGRQFSNSRSEMNVSTLELGDSALYLCASSFTGLGATNEQFFGPGTRLTVL.

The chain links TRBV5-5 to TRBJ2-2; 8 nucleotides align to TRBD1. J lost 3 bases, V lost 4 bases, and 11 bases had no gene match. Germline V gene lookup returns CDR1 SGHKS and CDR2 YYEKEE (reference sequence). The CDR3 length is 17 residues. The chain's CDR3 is CASSPPRTGPDTGELFF. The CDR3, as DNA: TGTGCCAGCAGCCCCCCCCGGACAGGGCCGGACACCGGGGAGCTGTTTTTT.

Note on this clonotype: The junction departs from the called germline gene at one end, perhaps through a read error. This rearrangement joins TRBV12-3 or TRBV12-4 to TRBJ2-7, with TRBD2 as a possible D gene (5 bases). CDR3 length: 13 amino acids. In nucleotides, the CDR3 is TGTGCCAGAAGTTTCCAGAGCCCGGGAGAGCAGTACTTC. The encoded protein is CARSFQSPGEQYF.

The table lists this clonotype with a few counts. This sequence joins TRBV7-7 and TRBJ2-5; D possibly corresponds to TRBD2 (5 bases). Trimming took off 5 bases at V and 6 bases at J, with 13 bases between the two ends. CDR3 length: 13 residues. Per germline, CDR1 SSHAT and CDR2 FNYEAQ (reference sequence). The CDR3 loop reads CASSQGLKKTQYF. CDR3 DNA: TGTGCCAGCAGCCAAGGACTGAAAAAGACCCAGTACTTC.

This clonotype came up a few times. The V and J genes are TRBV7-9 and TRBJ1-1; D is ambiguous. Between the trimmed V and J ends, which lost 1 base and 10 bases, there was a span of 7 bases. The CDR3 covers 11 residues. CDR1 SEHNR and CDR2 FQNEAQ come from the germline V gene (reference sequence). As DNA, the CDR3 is TGTGCCAGCAGCTTAGAAGTAGGAGCTTTCTTT. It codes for CASSLEVGAFF.

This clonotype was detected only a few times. CDR3 amino acids: CASSGWGQAVAGNTIYF. The CDR3 DNA is TGTGCCAGCAGTGGGTGGGGACAGGCGGTAGCTGGAAACACCATATATTTT. This chain joins TRBV6-5 and TRBJ1-3, with 8 positions matching TRBD1. The V and J ends lost 5 bases and 2 bases, in that order; junction bases with no gene match: 11. This CDR3 region has 17 residues. Per the germline V gene, CDR1 is MNHEY and CDR2 is SVGAGI.

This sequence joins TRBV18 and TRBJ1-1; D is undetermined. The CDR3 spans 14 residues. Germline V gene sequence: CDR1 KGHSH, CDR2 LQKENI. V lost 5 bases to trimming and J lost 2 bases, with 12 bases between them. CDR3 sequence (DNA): TGTGCCAGCTCAGAATCTACGGTCAACACTGAAGCTTTCTTT. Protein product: CASSESTVNTEAFF.

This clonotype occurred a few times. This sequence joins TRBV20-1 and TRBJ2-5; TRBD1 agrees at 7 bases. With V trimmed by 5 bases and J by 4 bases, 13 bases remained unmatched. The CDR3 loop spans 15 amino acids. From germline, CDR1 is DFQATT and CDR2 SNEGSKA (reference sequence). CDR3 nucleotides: TGCAGTGCTCTTCTCACAGGGGCCTCAGGAGAGACCCAGTACTTC. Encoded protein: CSALLTGASGETQYF.

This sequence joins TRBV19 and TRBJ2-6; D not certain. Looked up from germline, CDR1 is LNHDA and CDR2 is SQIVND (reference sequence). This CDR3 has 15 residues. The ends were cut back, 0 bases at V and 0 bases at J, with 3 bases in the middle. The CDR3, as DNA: TGTGCCAGTAGTATAGAAATCTCTGGGGCCAACGTCCTGACTTTC. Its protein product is CASSIEISGANVLTF. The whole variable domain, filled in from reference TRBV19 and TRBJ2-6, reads DGGITQSPKYLFRKEGQNVTLSCEQNLNHDAMYWYRQDPGQGLRLIYYSQIVNDFQKGDIAEGYSVSREKKESFPLTVTSAQKNPTAFYLCASSIEISGANVLTFGAGSRLTVL.

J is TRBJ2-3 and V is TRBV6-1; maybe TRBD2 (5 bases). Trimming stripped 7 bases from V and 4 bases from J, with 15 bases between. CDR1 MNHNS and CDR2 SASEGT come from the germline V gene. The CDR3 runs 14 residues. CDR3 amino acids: CASTELGRADTQYF. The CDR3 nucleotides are TGTGCCAGCACCGAGCTGGGGAGAGCAGATACGCAGTATTTT.

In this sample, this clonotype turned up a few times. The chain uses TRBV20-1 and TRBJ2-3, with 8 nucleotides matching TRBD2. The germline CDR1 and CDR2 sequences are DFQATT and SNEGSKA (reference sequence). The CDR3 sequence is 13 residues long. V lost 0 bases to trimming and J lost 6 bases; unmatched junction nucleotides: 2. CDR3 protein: CSARDTGGDTQYF. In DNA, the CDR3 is TGCAGTGCTAGAGATACGGGAGGGGATACGCAGTATTTT.

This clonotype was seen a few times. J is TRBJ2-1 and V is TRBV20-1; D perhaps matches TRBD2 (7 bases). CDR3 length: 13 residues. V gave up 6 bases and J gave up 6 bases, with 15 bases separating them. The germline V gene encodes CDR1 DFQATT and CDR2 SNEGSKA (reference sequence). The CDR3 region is CSATTRGGNEQFF. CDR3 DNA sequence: TGCAGTGCCACTACTAGGGGGGGCAATGAGCAGTTCTTC.

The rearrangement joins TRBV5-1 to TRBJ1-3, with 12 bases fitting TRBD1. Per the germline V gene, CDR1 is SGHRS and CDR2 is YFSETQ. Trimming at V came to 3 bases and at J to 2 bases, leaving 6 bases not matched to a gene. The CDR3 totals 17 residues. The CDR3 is CASSSGTGGPTGNTIYF. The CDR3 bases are TGCGCCAGCAGCTCCGGGACAGGGGGCCCAACTGGAAACACCATATATTTT.

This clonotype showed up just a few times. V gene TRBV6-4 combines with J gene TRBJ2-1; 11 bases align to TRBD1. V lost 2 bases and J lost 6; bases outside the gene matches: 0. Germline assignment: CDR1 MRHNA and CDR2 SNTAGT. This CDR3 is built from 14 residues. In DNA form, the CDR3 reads TGTGCCAGCAGTGACGGGACAGGGGGCAATGAGCAGTTCTTC. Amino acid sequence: CASSDGTGGNEQFF.

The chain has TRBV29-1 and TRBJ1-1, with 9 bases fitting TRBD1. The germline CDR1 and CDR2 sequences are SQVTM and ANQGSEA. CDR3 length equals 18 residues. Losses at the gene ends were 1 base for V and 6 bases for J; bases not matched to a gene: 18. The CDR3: CSVEVIQGAILRDPEAFF. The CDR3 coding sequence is TGCAGCGTTGAAGTTATACAGGGGGCGATCCTCCGAGATCCTGAAGCTTTCTTT.

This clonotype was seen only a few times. The CDR3 loop reads CASSSHPPLHLIPSRPENTIYF. In nucleotides, the CDR3 is TGTGCCAGCAGCTCACACCCACCACTTCACCTCATTCCCAGCCGCCCGGAAAACACCATATATTTT. The chain combines TRBV7-8 with TRBJ1-3; D is uncertain. This CDR3 spans 22 amino acids. V shed 4 bases and J shed 6 bases, with 37 bases lying between them. Germline V gene data show CDR1 as SGHVS and CDR2 as FQNEAQ.

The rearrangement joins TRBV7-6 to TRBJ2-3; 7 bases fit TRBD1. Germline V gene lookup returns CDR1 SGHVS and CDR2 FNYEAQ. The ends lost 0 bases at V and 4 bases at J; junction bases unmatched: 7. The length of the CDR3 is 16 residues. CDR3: CASSLAGVGGADTQYF. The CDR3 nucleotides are TGTGCCAGCAGCTTAGCGGGAGTAGGGGGCGCAGATACGCAGTATTTT.

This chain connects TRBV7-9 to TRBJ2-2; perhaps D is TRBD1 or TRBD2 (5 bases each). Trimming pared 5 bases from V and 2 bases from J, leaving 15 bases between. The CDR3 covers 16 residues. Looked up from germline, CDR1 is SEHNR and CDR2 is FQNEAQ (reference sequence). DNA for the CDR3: TGTGCCAGCAGCACCCATCGGGGCCGAAACACCGGGGAGCTGTTTTTT. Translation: CASSTHRGRNTGELFF.

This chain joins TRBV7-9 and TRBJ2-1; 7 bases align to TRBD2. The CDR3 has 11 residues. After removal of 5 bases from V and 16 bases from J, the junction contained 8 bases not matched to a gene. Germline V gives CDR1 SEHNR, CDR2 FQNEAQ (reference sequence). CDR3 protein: CASSIGLGLFF. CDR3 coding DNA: TGTGCCAGCAGCATAGGACTAGGATTATTCTTC.

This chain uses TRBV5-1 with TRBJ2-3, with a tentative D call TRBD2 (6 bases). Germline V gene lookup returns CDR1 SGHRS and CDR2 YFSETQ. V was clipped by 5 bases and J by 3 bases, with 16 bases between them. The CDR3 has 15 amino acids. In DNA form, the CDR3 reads TGCGCCAGCAGGAATCTCAGGGAGGTAACAGATACGCAGTATTTT. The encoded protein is CASRNLREVTDTQYF. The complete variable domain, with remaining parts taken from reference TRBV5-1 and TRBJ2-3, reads KAGVTQTPRYLIKTRGQQVTLSCSPISGHRSVSWYQQTPGQGLQFLFEYFSETQRNKGNFPGRFSGRQFSNSRSEMNVSTLELGDSALYLCASRNLREVTDTQYFGPGTRLTVL.

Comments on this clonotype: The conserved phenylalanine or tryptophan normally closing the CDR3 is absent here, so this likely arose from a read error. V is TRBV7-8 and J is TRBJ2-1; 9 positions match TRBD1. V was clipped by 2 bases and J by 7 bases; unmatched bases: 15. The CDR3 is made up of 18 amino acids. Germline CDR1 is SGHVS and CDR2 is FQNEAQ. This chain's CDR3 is CASSLISTQGARGNEQFY. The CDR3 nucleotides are TGTGCCAGCAGCTTAATCTCGACACAGGGGGCGCGGGGTAATGAGCAGTTCTAC.

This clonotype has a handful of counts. The CDR3 DNA reads TGTGCCAGCAGGGGGACTAGCGGGGGGACAGATACGCAGTATTTT. This translates into CASRGTSGGTDTQYF. The genes are TRBV12-3 or TRBV12-4 and TRBJ2-3; 15 bases are shared with TRBD2. Losses at the gene ends were 6 bases for V and 3 bases for J; bases not matched to a gene: 1. This CDR3 spans 15 amino acids.